Following are 25 T cell receptor beta chains from one sample sequenced in a study of CD8+ T cells in alopecia areata. Following extraction, RNA underwent reverse transcription to cDNA, which served as the sequencing template. Libraries were prepared by immunoSEQ multiplex PCR; TCRdb keeps only in-frame clonotypes and omits some of them. The sample has about 190,000 clones, 64% seen once. Treatment specified: oral pan-JAK inhibitor, 5-10 mg twice daily. The sample was CD4+ T cells sorted from blood, taken at week 4, from a patient treated with tofacitinib. The source of these receptors is a human donor with alopecia areata.

The chain couples TRBV19 to TRBJ1-2; D remains unclear. V was clipped by 5 bases and J by 0 bases, with 10 bases between them. The CDR3 is made up of 14 amino acids. CDR1 is LNHDA and CDR2 is SQIVND in the germline V gene (reference sequence). CDR3 loop: CASSPWAANYGYTF. The DNA of the CDR3 is TGTGCCAGTAGTCCTTGGGCGGCTAACTATGGCTACACCTTC.

A word on this clone: This sample includes further DNA sequences coding for the same CDR3. V usage is TRBV7-9 and J usage is TRBJ2-7; possibly TRBD1 or TRBD2 for D (5 bases each). This CDR3 has 14 amino acids. Germline V gives CDR1 SEHNR, CDR2 FQNEAQ (reference sequence). The V gene lost 1 base and the J gene lost 0 bases, with 7 bases spanning the gap. CDR3 protein: CASSLDGTSYEQYF. CDR3 coding DNA: TGTGCCAGCAGCTTAGATGGGACCTCCTACGAGCAGTACTTC.

V is TRBV30 and J is TRBJ1-2; a weak D match, TRBD1 (6 bases). CDR3 length equals 13 residues. With 2 bases removed from V and 2 bases from J, the gap between germline ends came to 9 bases. Germline loops: CDR1 GTSNPN, CDR2 SVGIG (reference sequence). The CDR3 reads CAWSLQGNYGYTF. The CDR3 DNA reads TGTGCCTGGAGTTTACAGGGAAACTATGGCTACACCTTC.

The rearrangement links TRBV5-1 to TRBJ1-5; the D gene is possibly TRBD1 (6 bases). The CDR3 runs 15 residues. Trimming stripped 5 bases from V and 3 bases from J, with 15 bases between. CDR1 is SGHRS and CDR2 is YFSETQ in the germline V gene. The CDR3 sequence: CASSMGGLDNQPQHF. As DNA, the CDR3 is TGCGCCAGCAGTATGGGGGGCTTAGACAATCAGCCCCAGCATTTT.

The CDR3 region has the DNA TGTGCCAGCAGCCCGTTTTCGGGGGGCGGCTACACCTTC. It specifies CASSPFSGGGYTF. The chain employs TRBV7-9 and TRBJ1-2; maybe TRBD1 (6 bases). Germline CDR1 and CDR2: SEHNR and FQNEAQ (reference sequence). The CDR3 runs 13 residues. V was clipped by 5 bases and J by 8 bases, with 15 bases between them.

This clone was detected a few times. The chain joins TRBV4-3 to TRBJ1-6, with a tentative D call TRBD1 (6 bases). The CDR3 sequence is 14 residues long. The V gene lost 0 bases and the J gene lost 14 bases, with 14 bases spanning the gap. Germline V gene lookup returns CDR1 LGHNA and CDR2 YSLEER. The chain's CDR3 is CASSQDSAGATLHF. The CDR3, as DNA: TGCGCCAGCAGCCAAGATTCGGCAGGGGCCACCCTCCACTTT.

This chain uses TRBV30 with TRBJ2-7; 8 bases are shared with TRBD1. V gave up 0 bases and J gave up 11 bases; unmatched junction bases: 6. Germline V gene sequence: CDR1 GTSNPN, CDR2 SVGIG (reference sequence). The CDR3 extends over 12 amino acids. CDR3 protein: CAWSVLQDREYF. DNA for the CDR3: TGTGCCTGGAGTGTACTCCAGGACAGGGAGTACTTC.

This sequence joins TRBV15 and TRBJ2-3, with D possibly matching TRBD1 (5 bases). From germline, CDR1 is LNHNV and CDR2 YYDKDF (reference sequence). The CDR3 covers 13 residues. Trimming took off 5 bases at V and 14 bases at J, with 20 bases between the two ends. The DNA of the CDR3 is TGTGCCACCAGCGACAACAACAGGCTGGCGTGGTATTTT. Its protein is CATSDNNRLAWYF.

The chain is built from TRBV30 and TRBJ2-1; D is unresolved. Trimming cost V 4 bases and J 4 bases, with 11 bases left between them. The CDR3 loop spans 13 amino acids. Looked up from germline, CDR1 is GTSNPN and CDR2 is SVGIG (reference sequence). In DNA form, the CDR3 reads TGTGCCTGGATGGTGAAGGGATACAATGAGCAGTTCTTC. This codes for CAWMVKGYNEQFF.

This chain joins TRBV29-1 and TRBJ2-1; no definite D call. This CDR3 is 12 amino acids long. The germline V gene has CDR1 SQVTM and CDR2 ANQGSEA. V gave up 7 bases and J gave up 9 bases, with 16 bases separating them. The CDR3 DNA follows: TGCAGCGCCCGGGCCAGCTCAAGTGAGCAGTTCTTC. It is translated as CSARASSSEQFF.

This clone was observed a handful of times. The rearrangement uses TRBV6-6 and TRBJ2-7; D might be TRBD2 (6 bases). V was pared by 8 bases and J by 2 bases, with 16 bases between. CDR1 is MNHNY and CDR2 is SVGAGI in the germline V gene (reference sequence). The CDR3 has 14 amino acids. CDR3 protein: CASRGGDLTYEQYF. CDR3 nucleotide sequence: TGTGCCAGCCGTGGAGGGGATTTGACCTACGAGCAGTACTTC.

The V gene is TRBV18, the J gene TRBJ1-1; D is undetermined. CDR3 size: 13 residues. The germline V gene encodes CDR1 KGHSH and CDR2 LQKENI. V lost 3 bases and J lost 3, with 8 bases in between. Written as DNA, the CDR3 is TGTGCCAGCTCACCCGAGAGGGACACTGAAGCTTTCTTT. Translating it yields CASSPERDTEAFF.

This clone was observed a few times. The rearrangement uses TRBV4-1 and TRBJ1-6, with D possibly matching TRBD1 (6 bases). Germline values: CDR1 MGHRA, CDR2 YSYEKL. Trimming shortened V by 1 base and J by 0 bases, and 10 bases separated the two germline ends. The CDR3 spans 17 residues. CDR3 in DNA: TGCGCCAGCAGCCAAGGAGGGGGGAGCTCCTATAATTCACCCCTCCACTTT. Translated, it gives CASSQGGGSSYNSPLHF.

This chain links TRBV2 with TRBJ2-5; D is unclear. The CDR3 extends over 14 amino acids. Trimming stripped 8 bases from V and 4 bases from J, with 17 bases between. The germline V gene has CDR1 SNHLY and CDR2 FYNNEI. CDR3 nucleotides: TGTGCCAGCTCTCTCGCGGTGGCTGGAGAGACCCAGTACTTC. The encoded protein is CASSLAVAGETQYF.

This clone was seen a handful of times. The CDR3 DNA follows: TGCGCCAGCAGCTTAGCGGGGGGGCAAGAGTATGAGCAGTTCTTC. Its translation is CASSLAGGQEYEQFF. The rearrangement uses TRBV4-3 and TRBJ2-1; 11 nucleotides line up with TRBD2. V was pared by 5 bases and J by 8 bases, with 8 bases of the junction left unmatched. Germline lookup yields CDR1 LGHNA and CDR2 YSLEER. This CDR3 has 15 residues.

On this clone itself: Distinct nucleotide sequences in the sample also encode this CDR3. V and J are TRBV7-9 and TRBJ2-3, with D unresolved. This CDR3 comprises 13 residues. Germline assignment: CDR1 SEHNR and CDR2 FQNEAQ (reference sequence). Trimming stripped 1 base from V and 1 base from J, with 3 bases between. In DNA form, the CDR3 reads TGTGCCAGCAGCTTAGTGGGCACAGATACGCAGTATTTT. This gives the protein CASSLVGTDTQYF.

This clone has a handful of counts. The chain links TRBV14 to TRBJ2-5, with D perhaps assigned TRBD1 or TRBD2 (5 bases each). Trimming pared 0 bases from V and 4 bases from J, leaving 15 bases between. Germline V gene lookup returns CDR1 SGHDN and CDR2 FVKESK. This CDR3 spans 16 amino acids. CDR3: CASSQDRRAAGETQYF. The CDR3, as DNA: TGTGCCAGCAGCCAAGATCGCAGGGCGGCGGGAGAGACCCAGTACTTC.

In the case of this clone: This same CDR3 is encoded by further DNA sequences in the sample. This chain joins TRBV5-1 and TRBJ1-5; 8 bases match TRBD1. Germline V gives CDR1 SGHRS, CDR2 YFSETQ. This CDR3 contains 13 residues. J gave up 7 bases and V 0 bases, and 0 bases lay outside the gene matches. As DNA, the CDR3 is TGCGCCAGCAGCTTGGACAGGGGGCAGCCCCAGCATTTT. Translation: CASSLDRGQPQHF.

This clone was counted between two and nine times. Other DNA sequences of this sample code for an identical CDR3. As DNA, the CDR3 is TGTGCCAGCAGCTTAGCGTTAGGGGAGACCCAGTACTTC. This sequence encodes CASSLALGETQYF. The rearrangement uses TRBV7-2 and TRBJ2-5, with D unresolved. Trimming shortened V by 0 bases and J by 5 bases, and 7 bases separated the two germline ends. This CDR3 is built from 13 residues. The germline CDR1 and CDR2 sequences are SGHTA and FQGNSA.

Worth noting for this clone: Other nucleotide sequences from this sample produce the same CDR3. The CDR3 nucleotides read TGTGCCAGCAGCCCGACCACAGATACGCAGTATTTT. This translates into CASSPTTDTQYF. The chain is built from TRBV7-2 and TRBJ2-3; D uncertain. CDR3 length: 12 residues. Germline loops: CDR1 SGHTA, CDR2 FQGNSA. V gave up 5 bases and J gave up 2 bases, with 5 bases separating them.

The gene calls are TRBV9 and TRBJ2-5, with D maybe TRBD1 (5 bases). V lost 4 bases, J lost 5 bases, and 12 bases lay in between. The length of the CDR3 is 13 residues. Germline V gene lookup returns CDR1 SGDLS and CDR2 YYNGEE. The CDR3 nucleotides are TGTGCCAGCAGCACACAGGACGGCGAGACCCAGTACTTC. Translating gives CASSTQDGETQYF.

The chain links TRBV27 to TRBJ2-7; no clear D gene. This CDR3 is built from 11 residues. With 6 bases removed from V and 3 bases from J, the gap between germline ends came to 6 bases. The germline V gene encodes CDR1 MNHEY and CDR2 SMNVEV (reference sequence). The DNA for the CDR3 is TGTGCCAGCAGGGGATTCTACGAGCAGTACTTC. Protein product: CASRGFYEQYF.

This rearrangement joins TRBV7-3 to TRBJ2-3; the D gene could be TRBD1 or TRBD2 (5 bases each). This CDR3 comprises 16 residues. Germline V CDR1 and CDR2: SGHTA, FQGTGA. V was shortened by 3 bases and J by 11 bases, with 24 bases between the two germline ends. The CDR3 bases are TGTGCCAGCAGCTTGGCAGGGACCCGCGGTCCAAGTAAGCAGTATTTT. Translation gives CASSLAGTRGPSKQYF. The entire variable domain, with the rest obtained from reference TRBV7-3 and TRBJ2-3, is as follows: GAGVSQTPSNKVTEKGKYVELRCDPISGHTALYWYRQSLGQGPEFLIYFQGTGAADDSGLPNDRFFAVRPEGSVSTLKIQRTERGDSAVYLCASSLAGTRGPSKQYFGPGTRLTVL.

V is TRBV6-6 and J is TRBJ2-1; possibly TRBD1 for D (6 bases). The CDR3 runs 11 residues. The germline V gene encodes CDR1 MNHNY and CDR2 SVGAGI (reference sequence). V was trimmed by 5 bases and J by 8 bases, leaving 7 bases between them. CDR3 sequence: CASSTGYEQFF. CDR3 DNA sequence: TGTGCCAGCAGTACAGGGTATGAGCAGTTCTTC.

This clone has a handful of counts. The V gene is TRBV29-1, the J gene TRBJ2-7, with D perhaps matching TRBD1 or TRBD2 (5 bases each). Germline V CDR1 and CDR2: SQVTM, ANQGSEA. The length of the CDR3 is 13 residues. Trimming pared 3 bases from V and 6 bases from J, leaving 15 bases between. CDR3 residues: CSVDAGTSGEQYF. As DNA, the CDR3 is TGCAGCGTTGACGCCGGGACCTCGGGCGAGCAGTACTTC.